Each of the 22 T cell receptor beta chains below was sequenced from the same sample in a study of blood T cell repertoires in COVID-19. Clones were read by immunoSEQ multiplex PCR, and TCRdb kept only the in-frame ones, dropping some. Found here are approximately 200,000 clones, about nine tenths of them singletons; the top ten hold roughly 3%. Sequences were obtained from peripheral blood. The source of these receptors is a man aged 25-45 years with COVID-19, enrolled during active disease.

The gene calls are TRBV5-1 and TRBJ2-5, with D tentatively TRBD1 (6 bases). The CDR3 has 12 amino acids. From germline, CDR1 is SGHRS and CDR2 YFSETQ. Trimming took 6 bases from V and 5 from J, leaving 11 bases between them. CDR3 protein: CASIGQGETQYF. CDR3 nucleotides: TGCGCCAGCATAGGGCAGGGGGAGACCCAGTACTTC.

This clone is a singleton in its sample. The gene calls are TRBV7-2 and TRBJ2-7, with 15 bases aligning to TRBD2. Trimming cost V 5 bases and J 4 bases; bases outside gene matches: 6. The germline V gene has CDR1 SGHTA and CDR2 FQGNSA. This CDR3 has 16 residues. DNA for the CDR3: TGTGCCAGCAGCCCGGGACTAGCGGGGGGATTATACGAGCAGTACTTC. This encodes CASSPGLAGGLYEQYF.

V is TRBV5-1 and J is TRBJ2-7, with D possibly TRBD2 on 6 matching bases. V was shortened by 0 bases and J by 0 bases, with 10 bases between the two germline ends. The germline V gene has CDR1 SGHRS and CDR2 YFSETQ. There are 15 residues in the CDR3. The CDR3 DNA is TGCGCCAGCAGCTTGGCGGGACTGAGCTCCTACGAGCAGTACTTC. This gives the protein CASSLAGLSSYEQYF.

This chain joins TRBV7-3 and TRBJ1-6; TRBD1 aligns across 9 bases. CDR1 is SGHTA and CDR2 is FQGTGA in the germline V gene. The length of the CDR3 is 15 residues. Trimming at V came to 4 bases and at J to 10 bases, leaving 8 bases not matched to a gene. The CDR3 DNA reads as TGTGCCAGCAGCTCACAGGGGGCTGGAGGATCACCCCTCCACTTT. It codes for CASSSQGAGGSPLHF.

The chain has TRBV28 and TRBJ2-3, with 10 bases matching TRBD2. This CDR3 is built from 15 residues. Germline V gene sequence: CDR1 MDHEN, CDR2 SYDVKM. The trim removed 3 bases at V and 10 bases at J, leaving 10 bases unmatched. The CDR3 DNA reads as TGTGCCAGCAGTTTGCGTCTAGCGGGAGTCCATCCGCAGTATTTT. Translated, it gives CASSLRLAGVHPQYF.

The genes are TRBV7-9 and TRBJ1-5; weak D call: TRBD1 (6 bases). This CDR3 has 15 residues. Germline V lookup: CDR1 SEHNR, CDR2 FQNEAQ (reference sequence). With 5 bases removed from V and 3 bases from J, the gap between germline ends came to 14 bases. The CDR3 loop reads CASSRDNIYNQPQHF. The CDR3 DNA sequence: TGTGCCAGCAGCCGGGACAACATATACAATCAGCCCCAGCATTTT.

This clone was observed once. The chain uses TRBV24-1 and TRBJ1-4, with no clear D. The V gene lost 3 bases and the J gene lost 3 bases, with 10 bases spanning the gap. The CDR3 runs 15 residues. CDR1 and CDR2 from the germline V gene are KGHDR and SFDVKD. CDR3 sequence (DNA): TGTGCCACCAGTGATCCGACTGGCCCTAATGAAAAACTGTTTTTT. Translating it yields CATSDPTGPNEKLFF.

The V and J genes are TRBV28 and TRBJ2-7; D is undetermined. The CDR3 covers 15 residues. V was clipped by 4 bases and J by 0 bases, with 13 bases between them. From germline, CDR1 is MDHEN and CDR2 SYDVKM. The CDR3 here is CASSSTISGSYEQYF. The CDR3 coding sequence is TGTGCCAGCAGTTCCACGATATCGGGCTCCTACGAGCAGTACTTC.

The V call is TRBV11-2, the J call TRBJ2-3, with 9 positions matching TRBD2. From germline, CDR1 is SGHAT and CDR2 FQNNGV. Trimming cost V 0 bases and J 12 bases; bases outside gene matches: 10. The length of the CDR3 is 15 residues. The CDR3 reads CASSLDGRLAGDQYF. The CDR3 bases are TGTGCCAGCAGCTTAGATGGGAGATTAGCGGGAGACCAGTATTTT.

The genes are TRBV15 and TRBJ2-3; 10 positions agree with TRBD2. J was trimmed by 6 bases and V by 7 bases; bases with no gene match: 16. Germline CDR1 and CDR2: LNHNV and YYDKDF (reference sequence). CDR3 length: 17 amino acids. The CDR3 reads CATTHQSSGRNKDTQYF. The DNA for the CDR3 is TGTGCCACCACTCACCAGTCTAGCGGGAGAAATAAGGATACGCAGTATTTT.

V gene TRBV13 combines with J gene TRBJ1-3, with TRBD1 as a possible D gene (5 bases). CDR1 and CDR2 (germline): PRHDT, FYEKMQ (reference sequence). Trimming took 4 bases from V and 0 from J, leaving 16 bases between them. The CDR3 totals 17 residues. The CDR3 loop reads CASSSPRQSRSGNTIYF. The DNA of the CDR3 is TGTGCCAGCAGCTCCCCCCGACAGTCGCGCTCTGGAAACACCATATATTTT.

The chain combines TRBV5-4 with TRBJ1-1, with 8 bases matching TRBD1. The V and J ends lost 3 bases and 1 base, in that order; junction bases with no gene match: 5. CDR3 length: 15 amino acids. The germline V gene encodes CDR1 SGHNT and CDR2 YYREEE (reference sequence). The DNA for the CDR3 is TGTGCCAGCAGCTCTAAGGACAGGGCGAACACTGAAGCTTTCTTT. This gives the protein CASSSKDRANTEAFF.

The chain employs TRBV2 and TRBJ2-1, with 9 nucleotides matching TRBD2. The V gene end was trimmed by 6 bases and the J gene end by 4 bases; junction bases not matched to a gene: 4. The length of the CDR3 is 14 residues. Germline V lookup: CDR1 SNHLY, CDR2 FYNNEI. CDR3 sequence: CASRRTSDYNEQFF. In nucleotides, the CDR3 is TGTGCCAGCAGGAGGACTAGCGATTACAATGAGCAGTTCTTC.

CDR3 sequence: CASSLWWGENTEAFF. The CDR3 region has the DNA TGCGCCAGCAGCTTGTGGTGGGGCGAGAACACTGAAGCTTTCTTT. This rearrangement joins TRBV5-1 to TRBJ1-1, with D maybe TRBD1 (5 bases). The V and J ends lost 1 base and 1 base respectively, with 11 bases between them. Germline CDR1 and CDR2: SGHRS and YFSETQ. CDR3 length: 15 amino acids.

The chain recombines TRBV4-1 with TRBJ1-1; TRBD1 matches 7 bases. The CDR3 length is 18 residues. The trim removed 0 bases at V and 5 bases at J, leaving 15 bases unmatched. Germline V lookup: CDR1 MGHRA, CDR2 YSYEKL. Here the CDR3 reads CASSQDSRDSSRGTEAFF. CDR3 bases: TGCGCCAGCAGCCAAGATAGTCGGGACAGCTCCCGGGGGACTGAAGCTTTCTTT.

The chain uses TRBV27 and TRBJ2-7, with 9 positions matching TRBD1. The CDR3 has 14 residues. Germline lookup yields CDR1 MNHEY and CDR2 SMNVEV (reference sequence). Trimming cost V 6 bases and J 2 bases; bases outside gene matches: 5. CDR3 loop: CASRGTGFTYEQYF. CDR3 sequence (DNA): TGTGCCAGCAGGGGGACAGGGTTTACCTACGAGCAGTACTTC.

This clone was detected only once. The chain carries TRBV19 and TRBJ2-7; possibly TRBD2 for D (6 bases). V lost 5 bases and J 0 bases, leaving 14 bases between the germline ends. Per the germline V gene, CDR1 is LNHDA and CDR2 is SQIVND (reference sequence). CDR3 length: 15 amino acids. This CDR3 is CASSLRDSSSYEQYF. The CDR3 coding sequence is TGTGCCAGTAGTCTCCGGGACTCCAGCTCCTACGAGCAGTACTTC.

The genes are TRBV29-1 and TRBJ1-2, with 8 bases aligning to TRBD1. V lost 6 bases to trimming and J lost 5 bases; unmatched junction nucleotides: 5. CDR1 and CDR2 (germline): SQVTM, ANQGSEA. The CDR3 spans 12 residues. The CDR3 sequence is CSVGTGLYGYTF. CDR3 DNA: TGCAGCGTCGGGACAGGTCTTTATGGCTACACCTTC.

This clone was observed a single time. The chain combines TRBV7-2 with TRBJ2-3; TRBD2 aligns across 8 bases. Unmatched junction bases numbered 5, after V lost 1 base and J lost 2 bases. CDR1 is SGHTA, CDR2 FQGNSA, per germline. CDR3 length: 16 amino acids. The CDR3: CASSLVRRGDTDTQYF. The CDR3 nucleotides are TGTGCCAGCAGCTTAGTGCGGCGGGGGGACACAGATACGCAGTATTTT.

The J gene is TRBJ2-2, the V gene TRBV18; D perhaps matches TRBD2 (6 bases). CDR1 is KGHSH, CDR2 LQKENI, per germline. V shed 3 bases and J shed 0 bases, with 14 bases lying between them. CDR3 size: 17 residues. CDR3 DNA sequence: TGTGCCAGCTCACCGTCTGAAGGAGGGTCGAACACCGGGGAGCTGTTTTTT. Translation gives CASSPSEGGSNTGELFF.

J is TRBJ2-1 and V is TRBV4-2; 9 bases map to TRBD1. Trimming took 1 base from V and 9 from J; bases not matched to a gene: 4. Germline V gene lookup returns CDR1 LGHNA and CDR2 YNFKEQ. This CDR3 spans 14 amino acids. This CDR3 is CASSQGDREGEQFF. The CDR3 coding sequence is TGTGCCAGCAGCCAAGGGGACAGGGAGGGTGAGCAGTTCTTC.

CDR3 in DNA: TGTGCCAGTAGTATAATCTTCGGCGGGACGATCTCCTACGAGCAGTACTTC. It translates to CASSIIFGGTISYEQYF. The chain carries TRBV19 and TRBJ2-7, with D perhaps TRBD2 (6 bases). The CDR3 is 17 residues long. The V end was cut by 2 bases, the J end by 0 bases, with 17 bases between. CDR1 is LNHDA and CDR2 is SQIVND in the germline V gene (reference sequence). Full variable domain (rest looked up from reference TRBV19 and TRBJ2-7): DGGITQSPKYLFRKEGQNVTLSCEQNLNHDAMYWYRQDPGQGLRLIYYSQIVNDFQKGDIAEGYSVSREKKESFPLTVTSAQKNPTAFYLCASSIIFGGTISYEQYFGPGTRLTVT.